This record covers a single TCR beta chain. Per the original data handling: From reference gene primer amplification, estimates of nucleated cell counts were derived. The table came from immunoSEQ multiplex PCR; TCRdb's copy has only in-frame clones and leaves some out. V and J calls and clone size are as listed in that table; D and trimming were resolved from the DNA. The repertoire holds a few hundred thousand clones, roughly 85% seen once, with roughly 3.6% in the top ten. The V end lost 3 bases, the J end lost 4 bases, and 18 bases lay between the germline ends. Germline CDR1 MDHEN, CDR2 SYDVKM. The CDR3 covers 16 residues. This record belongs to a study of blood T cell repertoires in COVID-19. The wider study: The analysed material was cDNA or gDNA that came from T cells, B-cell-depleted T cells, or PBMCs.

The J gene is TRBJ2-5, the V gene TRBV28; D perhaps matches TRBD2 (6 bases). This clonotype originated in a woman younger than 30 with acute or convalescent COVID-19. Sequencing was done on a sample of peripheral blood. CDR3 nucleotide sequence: TGTGCCAGCAGTTTCGGAGGGACCGGACTACTAGAGACCCAGTACTTC. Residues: CASSFGGTGLLETQYF.